Listed below are T cell receptor beta chains from one sample, sequenced in a study of identical twins. TCRdb re-analysed the 5' RACE reads in MiXCR, keeping a single row per CDR3 protein. The sample gives more than 400,000 distinct CDR3 sequences, nearly 15% of which show up once; roughly 0.46% is in the top ten. These records were also assigned to another study, of yellow fever vaccine responses in identical twins.

Sequenced material: CD4+ T cells sorted from blood. The source of these receptors is a woman younger than 35 in good health. Both conserved end residues are part of each CDR3. A D gene is named only where the DNA matches it firmly. Rows may omit the clone size; those that give it use once, few, many or a size class.

d_gene: TRBD2
j_gene: TRBJ2-3
abundance: -
v_gene: TRBV5-1
CDR3nt: TGCGCCAGCAGCTTGACTAGCGGGACCAGCACAGATACGCAGTATTTT
CDR3aa: CASSLTSGTSTDTQYF

d_gene: -
j_gene: TRBJ2-5
abundance: few
v_gene: TRBV6-5
CDR3nt: TGTGCCAGCAGTTACTCGAGCCTCCAAGAGACCCAGTACTTC
CDR3aa: CASSYSSLQETQYF

d_gene: TRBD2
j_gene: TRBJ2-4
abundance: few
v_gene: TRBV20-1
CDR3nt: TGCAGTGGATTCCAGCGGGGGACCGAAGCCAAAAACATTCAGTACTTC
CDR3aa: CSGFQRGTEAKNIQYF

d_gene: -
j_gene: TRBJ2-3
abundance: -
v_gene: TRBV7-9
CDR3nt: TGTGCCAGCAGCTTAAAAGCAGATACGCAGTATTTT
CDR3aa: CASSLKADTQYF

d_gene: -
j_gene: TRBJ2-1
abundance: -
v_gene: TRBV11-2
CDR3nt: TGTGCCAGCAGCTTAGCGGGAGTTAACAATGAGCAGTTCTTC
CDR3aa: CASSLAGVNNEQFF

d_gene: TRBD2
j_gene: TRBJ2-7
abundance: -
v_gene: TRBV12-3/TRBV12-4
CDR3nt: TGTGCCAGCAGACCCCGGACTAGCGGACACTACGAGCAGTACTTC
CDR3aa: CASRPRTSGHYEQYF

d_gene: -
j_gene: TRBJ2-1
abundance: few
v_gene: TRBV10-3
CDR3nt: TGTGCCATCAGTGCCGAGACGTTGGACAATGAGCAGTTCTTC
CDR3aa: CAISAETLDNEQFF

d_gene: -
j_gene: TRBJ1-4
abundance: -
v_gene: TRBV5-1
CDR3nt: TGCGCCAGCAGCTTGGTCCAGGGTAAAGGCGAAAAACTGTTTTTT
CDR3aa: CASSLVQGKGEKLFF

d_gene: -
j_gene: TRBJ1-1
abundance: -
v_gene: TRBV20-1
CDR3nt: TGCAGTGCTAGAGTTTCGGAGTTGGGGGACACTGAAGCTTTCTTT
CDR3aa: CSARVSELGDTEAFF

d_gene: -
j_gene: TRBJ1-1
abundance: many
v_gene: TRBV12-3/TRBV12-4
CDR3nt: TGTGCCAGCAGACCCCGGACAGAGAACACTGAAGCTTTCTTT
CDR3aa: CASRPRTENTEAFF

d_gene: -
j_gene: TRBJ2-3
abundance: -
v_gene: TRBV5-1
CDR3nt: TGCGCCAGCAGCCCCAAGGTACCCACAGATACGCAGTATTTT
CDR3aa: CASSPKVPTDTQYF

d_gene: -
j_gene: TRBJ2-7
abundance: -
v_gene: TRBV15
CDR3nt: TGTGCCACCAGCAGACCCGGAGGGGGAGGAGAGCAGTACTTC
CDR3aa: CATSRPGGGGEQYF

d_gene: TRBD1
j_gene: TRBJ2-1
abundance: -
v_gene: TRBV4-2
CDR3nt: TGTGCCAGCAGCCAAGATCGCTCTAGGACAGGGACTTACAATGAGCAGTTCTTC
CDR3aa: CASSQDRSRTGTYNEQFF

d_gene: TRBD2
j_gene: TRBJ2-1
abundance: -
v_gene: TRBV6-5
CDR3nt: TGTGCCAGCAGCTACCGACACTGGAGCGGGGGTTACAATGAGCAGTTCTTC
CDR3aa: CASSYRHWSGGYNEQFF

d_gene: TRBD1
j_gene: TRBJ2-1
abundance: -
v_gene: TRBV5-1
CDR3nt: TGCGCCAGCAGCCGGACAGGGGAATCCTACAATGAGCAGTTCTTC
CDR3aa: CASSRTGESYNEQFF

d_gene: -
j_gene: TRBJ2-7
abundance: many
v_gene: TRBV12-3/TRBV12-4
CDR3nt: TGTGCCAGCAGTTTCCACCCCGACTACGAGCAGTACTTC
CDR3aa: CASSFHPDYEQYF

d_gene: TRBD1
j_gene: TRBJ1-1
abundance: few
v_gene: TRBV10-3
CDR3nt: TGTGCCATCAGTGATGGGACAGTGAACACTGAAGCTTTCTTT
CDR3aa: CAISDGTVNTEAFF

d_gene: TRBD1
j_gene: TRBJ1-4
abundance: few
v_gene: TRBV3-1
CDR3nt: TGTGCCAGCAGCCTCCGATCAGGAACAGGGGGATACGAAAAACTGTTTTTT
CDR3aa: CASSLRSGTGGYEKLFF

d_gene: -
j_gene: TRBJ2-1
abundance: few
v_gene: TRBV15
CDR3nt: TGTGCCACCAGCAGGCCCACGTGGGATGAGCAGTTCTTC
CDR3aa: CATSRPTWDEQFF

d_gene: TRBD1
j_gene: TRBJ2-7
abundance: few
v_gene: TRBV5-1
CDR3nt: TGCGCCAGCAGCAATTGGGACAGGACCTACGAGCAGTACTTC
CDR3aa: CASSNWDRTYEQYF

d_gene: -
j_gene: TRBJ2-2
abundance: -
v_gene: TRBV7-9
CDR3nt: TGTGCCAGCAGCCCACTAATTAACACCGGGGAGCTGTTTTTT
CDR3aa: CASSPLINTGELFF

d_gene: TRBD1
j_gene: TRBJ1-1
abundance: few
v_gene: TRBV10-3
CDR3nt: TGTGCCATCAGTCGTGGACAGGGGGAAACTGAAGCTTTCTTT
CDR3aa: CAISRGQGETEAFF

d_gene: -
j_gene: TRBJ2-3
abundance: few
v_gene: TRBV29-1
CDR3nt: TGCAGCGCCGATCCGGGGGTCCTGTCCACAGATACGCAGTATTTT
CDR3aa: CSADPGVLSTDTQYF

d_gene: -
j_gene: TRBJ2-7
abundance: -
v_gene: TRBV5-6
CDR3nt: TGTGCCAGCAGCTTTGGATACGATAGCTCCTACGAGCAGTACTTC
CDR3aa: CASSFGYDSSYEQYF

d_gene: -
j_gene: TRBJ2-5
abundance: -
v_gene: TRBV12-3/TRBV12-4
CDR3nt: TGTGCCAGCAGTTTGGGTCTTACACCCAATGGAGCAGAGACCCAGTACTTC
CDR3aa: CASSLGLTPNGAETQYF

d_gene: -
j_gene: TRBJ1-5
abundance: few
v_gene: TRBV3-1
CDR3nt: TGTGCCAGCAGCCTAGGTTGGGGGGAAGTTCAGCCCCAGCATTTT
CDR3aa: CASSLGWGEVQPQHF

d_gene: -
j_gene: TRBJ2-1
abundance: -
v_gene: TRBV24-1
CDR3nt: TGTGCCACCAGTGATTTTCGGGGCGCAGGGAACGCGGGGAATGAGCAGTTCTTC
CDR3aa: CATSDFRGAGNAGNEQFF

d_gene: TRBD2
j_gene: TRBJ2-1
abundance: -
v_gene: TRBV20-1
CDR3nt: TGCAGTGCTAGTGGACTAGCGGGGGGACTAAATGAGCAGTTCTTC
CDR3aa: CSASGLAGGLNEQFF

d_gene: -
j_gene: TRBJ2-7
abundance: many
v_gene: TRBV12-3/TRBV12-4
CDR3nt: TGTGCCAGCAGCGCGGGGGACAGCGTTTACGAGCAGTACTTC
CDR3aa: CASSAGDSVYEQYF

d_gene: TRBD1
j_gene: TRBJ1-3
abundance: few
v_gene: TRBV7-3
CDR3nt: TGTGCCAGCAGCCTCACCGGGACAGGGGGCGCGGGATCTGGAAACACCATATATTTT
CDR3aa: CASSLTGTGGAGSGNTIYF

d_gene: -
j_gene: TRBJ2-2
abundance: -
v_gene: TRBV6-1
CDR3nt: TGTGCCAGCAGAGAAACAGGGGGAGGGACCGGGGAGCTGTTTTTT
CDR3aa: CASRETGGGTGELFF

d_gene: TRBD1
j_gene: TRBJ1-5
abundance: -
v_gene: TRBV5-6
CDR3nt: TGTGCCAGCAGCTCCCGGGACAGGGTCTCGCCCCAGCATTTT
CDR3aa: CASSSRDRVSPQHF

d_gene: -
j_gene: TRBJ2-7
abundance: few
v_gene: TRBV15
CDR3nt: TGTGCCACCAGCGGTAGCTCCTACGAGCAGTACTTC
CDR3aa: CATSGSSYEQYF

d_gene: -
j_gene: TRBJ2-7
abundance: few
v_gene: TRBV10-3
CDR3nt: TGTGCCATCAGTGAGTCGAGGGGCCGGTACGAGCAGTACTTC
CDR3aa: CAISESRGRYEQYF

d_gene: TRBD1
j_gene: TRBJ1-2
abundance: few
v_gene: TRBV4-1
CDR3nt: TGCGCCAGCAGCCGTCTCACGGGGGGGCAGGGGGCCAGAGGCTACACCTTC
CDR3aa: CASSRLTGGQGARGYTF

d_gene: TRBD1
j_gene: TRBJ2-1
abundance: -
v_gene: TRBV20-1
CDR3nt: TGCAGTGTTATGGGGGACAGGAATACCAATGAGCAGTTCTTC
CDR3aa: CSVMGDRNTNEQFF

d_gene: TRBD1
j_gene: TRBJ1-2
abundance: few
v_gene: TRBV10-3
CDR3nt: TGTGCCATCAGTGAAGACAGGGGCGGTGGCTACACCTTC
CDR3aa: CAISEDRGGGYTF

d_gene: -
j_gene: TRBJ2-5
abundance: many
v_gene: TRBV10-1
CDR3nt: TGCGCCAGCAGTGAAGGAAGGGGGGAGACCCAGTACTTC
CDR3aa: CASSEGRGETQYF

d_gene: TRBD2
j_gene: TRBJ2-2
abundance: few
v_gene: TRBV12-3/TRBV12-4
CDR3nt: TGTGCCAGCAGTTTCCCGTGGGAGCGGGAGGGGGACGGGGAGCTGTTTTTT
CDR3aa: CASSFPWEREGDGELFF

d_gene: -
j_gene: TRBJ1-2
abundance: many
v_gene: TRBV6-1
CDR3nt: TGTGCCAGCAGTGAAGCAGGGGGCTATGGCTACACCTTC
CDR3aa: CASSEAGGYGYTF

d_gene: TRBD2
j_gene: TRBJ2-7
abundance: few
v_gene: TRBV2
CDR3nt: TGTGCCAGCAGAACTAGCGGGAGGCTGGGAGAGCAGTACTTC
CDR3aa: CASRTSGRLGEQYF

d_gene: TRBD1
j_gene: TRBJ2-3
abundance: -
v_gene: TRBV18
CDR3nt: TGTGACAGCTCTCGAAGACAGGGACCGGATACGCAGTATTTT
CDR3aa: CDSSRRQGPDTQYF

d_gene: -
j_gene: TRBJ1-5
abundance: -
v_gene: TRBV20-1
CDR3nt: TGCAGTGCTCTGGACACTCGGACGATTGGTCAGCCCCAGCATTTT
CDR3aa: CSALDTRTIGQPQHF

d_gene: TRBD2
j_gene: TRBJ2-2
abundance: many
v_gene: TRBV25-1
CDR3nt: TGTGCCAGCAGCCGTACGGGGGGAACCGGGGAGCTGTTTTTT
CDR3aa: CASSRTGGTGELFF

d_gene: TRBD2
j_gene: TRBJ2-1
abundance: -
v_gene: TRBV28
CDR3nt: TGTGCCAGCAGTTCCTGGGGACTAGCGGAGACATACAATGAGCAGTTCTTC
CDR3aa: CASSSWGLAETYNEQFF

d_gene: -
j_gene: TRBJ1-1
abundance: few
v_gene: TRBV11-1
CDR3nt: TGTGCCAGCAGCTTTAGTATGGGGACTGAAGCTTTCTTT
CDR3aa: CASSFSMGTEAFF

d_gene: -
j_gene: TRBJ2-7
abundance: -
v_gene: TRBV12-5
CDR3nt: TGTGCTAGTGGTTTGGTCTCGCAGGGATTCCCTTCCTACGAGCAGTACTTC
CDR3aa: CASGLVSQGFPSYEQYF

d_gene: -
j_gene: TRBJ1-5
abundance: -
v_gene: TRBV6-5
CDR3nt: TGTGCCAGCAGTTATGGCCAGGGTCAGCCCCAGCATTTT
CDR3aa: CASSYGQGQPQHF

d_gene: -
j_gene: TRBJ2-4
abundance: few
v_gene: TRBV7-9
CDR3nt: TGTGCCAGCAGCTTAGCTGGGACTCCCGTGAGCATTCAGTACTTC
CDR3aa: CASSLAGTPVSIQYF

d_gene: -
j_gene: TRBJ2-4
abundance: many
v_gene: TRBV3-1
CDR3nt: TGTGCCAGCACAAACTCCAAAAACATTCAGTACTTC
CDR3aa: CASTNSKNIQYF

d_gene: -
j_gene: TRBJ1-1
abundance: few
v_gene: TRBV3-1
CDR3nt: TGTGCCAGCAGCCAAGCCACAGGGCGGACTGAAGCTTTCTTT
CDR3aa: CASSQATGRTEAFF

d_gene: -
j_gene: TRBJ2-1
abundance: -
v_gene: TRBV3-1
CDR3nt: TGTGCCAGCAGCCCCCGGGACCCGGAGCAGTTCTTC
CDR3aa: CASSPRDPEQFF